This T cell receptor (beta chain) was recorded in a study of blood T cell repertoires in COVID-19. Between the trimmed V and J ends, which lost 2 bases and 4 bases, there was a span of 9 bases. The CDR3 runs 15 residues. Germline V CDR1 and CDR2: LGHDT, YNNKEL (reference sequence). The repertoire was sequenced with immunoSEQ multiplex PCR; TCRdb's copy has only in-frame clones and lacks some. Altogether 100,000 to 150,000 clones are present, more than 70% being singletons, with the ten largest covering approximately 3.5%. This clonotype was obtained from a woman older than 75 with COVID-19, enrolled during active disease. The chain is built from TRBV3-1 (or the pseudogene TRBV3-2) and TRBJ1-6, with a tentative D call TRBD1 (6 bases). The material sequenced was peripheral blood. This chain's CDR3 is CASSQIGQYNSPLHF. The DNA of the CDR3 is TGTGCCAGCAGCCAAATCGGACAGTATAATTCACCCCTCCACTTT.